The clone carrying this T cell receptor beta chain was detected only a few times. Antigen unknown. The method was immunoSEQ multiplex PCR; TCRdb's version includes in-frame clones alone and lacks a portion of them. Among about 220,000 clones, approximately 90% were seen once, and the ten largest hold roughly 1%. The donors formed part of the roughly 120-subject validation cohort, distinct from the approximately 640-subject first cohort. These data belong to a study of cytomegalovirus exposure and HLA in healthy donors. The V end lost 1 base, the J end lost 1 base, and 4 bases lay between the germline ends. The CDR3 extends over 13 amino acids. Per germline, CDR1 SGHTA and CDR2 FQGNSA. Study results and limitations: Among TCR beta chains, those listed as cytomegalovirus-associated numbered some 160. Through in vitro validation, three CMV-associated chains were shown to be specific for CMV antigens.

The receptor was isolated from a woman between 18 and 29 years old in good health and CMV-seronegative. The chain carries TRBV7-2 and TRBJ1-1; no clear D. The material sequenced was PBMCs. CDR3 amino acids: CASSLVRNTEAFF. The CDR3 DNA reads TGTGCCAGCAGCTTAGTCCGGAACACTGAAGCTTTCTTT.